The clone carrying this TCR beta chain was recorded many times. The antigen remains undetermined. This CDR3 has 14 amino acids. CDR1 and CDR2 from the germline V gene are MGHRA and YSYEKL. The V and J ends lost 0 bases and 2 bases, in that order; junction bases with no gene match: 0. Patients chosen for sequencing had CD8+CD57+ cells that had expanded, as shown by flow cytometry. There were no patients without severe acquired aplastic anemia. Blood came from patients not yet given any therapy. These data come from a study of CD8+CD57+ T cells in acquired aplastic anemia. Across the study: CD4+ and CD8+ cells, once sorted, gave DNA averaging around 3.2 ug. Study-wide results and limits: The same twenty-nine CD8+ CDR3 sequences occurred in patients and in controls.

For CDR3 and TCR beta VDJ profiling, genomic DNA was the template used. TCRdb reprocessed the reads via MiXCR and lists one record per CDR3 protein. Of over 150,000 distinct CDR3 sequences listed, roughly 65% were seen once; the top ten hold about two fifths. The sequence came from a human donor with aplastic anemia. Sequenced input: sorted CD4+, CD8+, or CD8+CD57+ T cells (not recorded which) from PBMCs. This chain connects TRBV4-1 to TRBJ1-2, with 7 bases identical to TRBD1. This CDR3 reads CASSQEQGNYGYTF. The CDR3 DNA reads as TGCGCCAGCAGCCAAGAACAGGGGAACTATGGCTACACCTTC.